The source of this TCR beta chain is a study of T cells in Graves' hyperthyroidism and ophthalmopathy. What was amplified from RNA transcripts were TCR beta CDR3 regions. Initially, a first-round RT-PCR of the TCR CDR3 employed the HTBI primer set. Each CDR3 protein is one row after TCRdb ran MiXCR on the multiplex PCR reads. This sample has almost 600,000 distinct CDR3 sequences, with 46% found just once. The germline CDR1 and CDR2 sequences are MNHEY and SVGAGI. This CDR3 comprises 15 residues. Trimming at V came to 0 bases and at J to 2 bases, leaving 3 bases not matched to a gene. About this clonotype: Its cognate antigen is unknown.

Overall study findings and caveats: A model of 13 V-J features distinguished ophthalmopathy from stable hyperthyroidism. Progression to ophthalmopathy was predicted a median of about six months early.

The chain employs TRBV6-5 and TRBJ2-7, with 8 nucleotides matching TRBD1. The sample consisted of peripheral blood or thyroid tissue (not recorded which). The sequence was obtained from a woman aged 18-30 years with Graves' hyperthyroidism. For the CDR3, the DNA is TGTGCCAGCAGTTACTCGGGACAGGCCGCCTACGAGCAGTACTTC. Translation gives CASSYSGQAAYEQYF.